The clone carrying this T cell receptor (beta chain) was detected only once. The antigen remains undetermined. This sample was taken from a study of OX40 agonist ivuxolimab in advanced cancers. Turning to the study itself: Under the entry rules, prior anti-PD-1, anti-PD-L1 or anti-CTLA-4 therapy was allowed, and 40% had some. Study-level findings and limits: In the 0.1 to 3.0 mg/kg range, CD4+ and CD8+ blood T cells had expanded clonally by week 6. Averaged across samples, CD8+ T cells carried more expanded clones than CD4+ did.

The CDR3 is made up of 13 amino acids. The germline gives CDR1 MGHRA, CDR2 YSYEKL. The table came from immunoSEQ multiplex PCR; TCRdb's copy has only in-frame clones and leaves some out. The sample holds about 90,000 clones, 85% to 90% seen once. J is TRBJ2-5 and V is TRBV4-1; possible D gene TRBD2, 6 bases. The better agreement between TRBJ2-7 and the DNA end casts doubt on the J call. The TCR sequence derives from an adult with an advanced solid tumor such as melanoma, head and neck, liver or kidney cancer. The source was CD4+ or CD8+ T cells sorted from blood, collected in a trial of the OX40 agonist ivuxolimab. CDR3 in DNA: TGCGCCAGCAGCCAGGTGGGAGGCTACGAGCAGTACTTC. Translated, it gives CASSQVGGYEQYF.